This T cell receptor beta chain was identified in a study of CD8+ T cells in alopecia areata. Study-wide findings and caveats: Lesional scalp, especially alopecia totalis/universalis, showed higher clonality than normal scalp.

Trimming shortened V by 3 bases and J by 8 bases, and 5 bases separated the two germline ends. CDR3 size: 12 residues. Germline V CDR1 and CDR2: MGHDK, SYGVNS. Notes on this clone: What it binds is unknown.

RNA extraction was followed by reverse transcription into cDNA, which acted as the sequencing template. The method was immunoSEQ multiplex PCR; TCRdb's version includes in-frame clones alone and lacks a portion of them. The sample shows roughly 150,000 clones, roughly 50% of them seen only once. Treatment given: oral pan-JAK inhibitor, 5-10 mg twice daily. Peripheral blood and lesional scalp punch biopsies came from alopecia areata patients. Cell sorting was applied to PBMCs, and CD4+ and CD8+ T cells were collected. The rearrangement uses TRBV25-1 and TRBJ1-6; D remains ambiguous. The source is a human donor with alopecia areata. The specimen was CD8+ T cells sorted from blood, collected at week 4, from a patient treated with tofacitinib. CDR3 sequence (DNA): TGTGCCAGCAGTGATGTGGATTCACCCCTCCACTTT. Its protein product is CASSDVDSPLHF.